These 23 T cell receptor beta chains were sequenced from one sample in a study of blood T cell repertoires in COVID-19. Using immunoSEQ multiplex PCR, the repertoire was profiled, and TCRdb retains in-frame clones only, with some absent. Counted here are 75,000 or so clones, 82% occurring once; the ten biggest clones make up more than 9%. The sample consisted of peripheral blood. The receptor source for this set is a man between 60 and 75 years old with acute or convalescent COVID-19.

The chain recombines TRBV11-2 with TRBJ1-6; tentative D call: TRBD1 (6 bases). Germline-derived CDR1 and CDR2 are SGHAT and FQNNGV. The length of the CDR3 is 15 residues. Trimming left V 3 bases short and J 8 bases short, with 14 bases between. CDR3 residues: CASSFYQGPYSPLHF. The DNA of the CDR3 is TGTGCCAGCAGCTTTTACCAGGGGCCGTATTCACCCCTCCACTTT.

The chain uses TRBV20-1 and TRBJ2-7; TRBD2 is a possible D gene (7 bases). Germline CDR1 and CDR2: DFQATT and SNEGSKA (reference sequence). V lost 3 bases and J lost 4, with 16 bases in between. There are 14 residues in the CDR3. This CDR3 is CSASLGGASYEQYF. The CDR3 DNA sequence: TGCAGTGCTAGTCTTGGGGGGGCCAGTTACGAGCAGTACTTC.

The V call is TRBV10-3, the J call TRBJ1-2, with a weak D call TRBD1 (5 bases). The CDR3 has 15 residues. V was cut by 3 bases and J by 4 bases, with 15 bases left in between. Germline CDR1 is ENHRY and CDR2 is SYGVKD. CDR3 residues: CAISDSRGGTYGYTF. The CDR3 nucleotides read TGTGCCATCAGTGATTCAAGGGGAGGGACCTATGGCTACACCTTC.

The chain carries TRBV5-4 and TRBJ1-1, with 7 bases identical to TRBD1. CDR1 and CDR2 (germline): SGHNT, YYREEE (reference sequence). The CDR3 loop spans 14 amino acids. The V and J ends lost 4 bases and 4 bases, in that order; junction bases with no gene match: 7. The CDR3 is CASSGNRGGTEAFF. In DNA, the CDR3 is TGTGCCAGCAGCGGCAACAGGGGAGGCACTGAAGCTTTCTTT.

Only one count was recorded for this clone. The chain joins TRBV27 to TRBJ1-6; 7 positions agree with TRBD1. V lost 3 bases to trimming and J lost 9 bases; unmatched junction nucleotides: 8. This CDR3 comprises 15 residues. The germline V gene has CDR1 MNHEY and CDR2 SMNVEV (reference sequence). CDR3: CASSFGQETLSPLHF. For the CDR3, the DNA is TGTGCCAGCAGTTTTGGACAGGAGACCCTTTCACCCCTCCACTTT.

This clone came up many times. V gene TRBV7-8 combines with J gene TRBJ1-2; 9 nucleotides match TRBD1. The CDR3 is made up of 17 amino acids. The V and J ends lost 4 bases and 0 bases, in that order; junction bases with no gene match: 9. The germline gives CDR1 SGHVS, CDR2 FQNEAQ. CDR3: CASSSRTGVNSNYGYTF. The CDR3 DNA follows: TGTGCCAGCAGCTCCAGGACAGGGGTTAACTCTAACTATGGCTACACCTTC.

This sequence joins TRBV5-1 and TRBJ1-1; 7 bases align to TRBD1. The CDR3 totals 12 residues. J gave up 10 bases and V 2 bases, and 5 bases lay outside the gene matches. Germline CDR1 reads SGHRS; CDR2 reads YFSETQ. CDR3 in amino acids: CASSLQQGLAFF. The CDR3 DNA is TGCGCCAGCAGCTTACAACAGGGGTTAGCTTTCTTT.

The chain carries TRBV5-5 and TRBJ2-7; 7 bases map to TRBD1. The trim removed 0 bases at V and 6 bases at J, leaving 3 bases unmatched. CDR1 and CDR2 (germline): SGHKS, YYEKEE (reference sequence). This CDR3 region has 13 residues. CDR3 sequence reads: CASSLVGGGEQYF. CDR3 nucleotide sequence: TGTGCCAGCAGCTTGGTAGGGGGCGGCGAGCAGTACTTC.

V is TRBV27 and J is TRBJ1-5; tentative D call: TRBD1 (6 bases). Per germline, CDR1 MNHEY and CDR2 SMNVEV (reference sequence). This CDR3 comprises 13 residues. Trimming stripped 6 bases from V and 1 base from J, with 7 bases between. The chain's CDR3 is CASSTGSNQPQHF. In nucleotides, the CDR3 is TGTGCCAGCAGCACAGGGAGCAATCAGCCCCAGCATTTT.

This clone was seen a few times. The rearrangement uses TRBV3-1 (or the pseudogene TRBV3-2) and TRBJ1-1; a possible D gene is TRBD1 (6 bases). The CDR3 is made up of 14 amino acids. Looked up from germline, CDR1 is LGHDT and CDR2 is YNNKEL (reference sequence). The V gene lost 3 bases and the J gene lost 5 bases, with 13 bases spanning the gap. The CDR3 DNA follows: TGTGCCAGCAGCCAGCCAGGGGTAAATACTGAAGCTTTCTTT. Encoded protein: CASSQPGVNTEAFF.

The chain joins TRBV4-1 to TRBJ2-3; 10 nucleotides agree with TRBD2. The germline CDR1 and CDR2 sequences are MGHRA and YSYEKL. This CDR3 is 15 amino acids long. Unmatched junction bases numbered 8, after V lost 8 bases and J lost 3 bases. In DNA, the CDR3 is TGCGCCAGCGGAATGCTAGCGGGGGCTACAGATACGCAGTATTTT. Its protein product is CASGMLAGATDTQYF.

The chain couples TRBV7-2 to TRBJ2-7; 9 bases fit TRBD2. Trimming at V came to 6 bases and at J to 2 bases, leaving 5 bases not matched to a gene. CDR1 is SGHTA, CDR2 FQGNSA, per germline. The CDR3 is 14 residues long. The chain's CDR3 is CASSSSGVPYEQYF. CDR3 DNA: TGTGCCAGCAGTTCTAGCGGGGTCCCCTACGAGCAGTACTTC.

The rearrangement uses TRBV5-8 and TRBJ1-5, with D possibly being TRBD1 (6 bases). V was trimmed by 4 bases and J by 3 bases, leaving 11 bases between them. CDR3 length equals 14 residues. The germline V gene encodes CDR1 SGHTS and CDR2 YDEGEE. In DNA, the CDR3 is TGTGCCAGCAGCACCGGACAGATCAATCAGCCCCAGCATTTT. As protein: CASSTGQINQPQHF.

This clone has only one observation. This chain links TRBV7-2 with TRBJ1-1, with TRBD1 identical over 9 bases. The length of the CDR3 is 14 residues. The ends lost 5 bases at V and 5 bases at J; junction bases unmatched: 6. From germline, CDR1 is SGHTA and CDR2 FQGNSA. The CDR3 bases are TGTGCCAGCAGCACTGGACAGGGGAGGACTGAAGCTTTCTTT. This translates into CASSTGQGRTEAFF.

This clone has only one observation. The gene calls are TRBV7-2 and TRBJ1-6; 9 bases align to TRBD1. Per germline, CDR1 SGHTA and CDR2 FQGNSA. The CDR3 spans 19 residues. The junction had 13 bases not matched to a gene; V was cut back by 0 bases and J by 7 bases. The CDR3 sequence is CASSLAGQGTFALNSPLHF. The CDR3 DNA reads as TGTGCCAGCAGCTTAGCGGGACAGGGTACTTTTGCCCTCAATTCACCCCTCCACTTT. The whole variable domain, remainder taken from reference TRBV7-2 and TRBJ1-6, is GAGVSQSPSNKVTEKGKDVELRCDPISGHTALYWYRQSLGQGLEFLIYFQGNSAPDKSGLPSDRFSAERTGGSVSTLTIQRTQQEDSAVYLCASSLAGQGTFALNSPLHFGNGTRLTVT.

The CDR3 DNA reads as TGTGCCAGCAGCGCGACAGGGGGCCTTAATCAGCCCCAGCATTTT. Protein: CASSATGGLNQPQHF. The chain carries TRBV9 and TRBJ1-5; the match to TRBD1 covers 10 bases. Germline V gives CDR1 SGDLS, CDR2 YYNGEE. There are 15 residues in the CDR3. With 3 bases clipped from V and 4 bases from J, the junction kept 4 bases outside the gene matches.

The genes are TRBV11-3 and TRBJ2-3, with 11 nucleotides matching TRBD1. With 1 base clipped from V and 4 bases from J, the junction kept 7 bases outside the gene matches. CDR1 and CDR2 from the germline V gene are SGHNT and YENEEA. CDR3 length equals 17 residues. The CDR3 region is CASSLAAGGQGADTQYF. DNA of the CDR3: TGTGCCAGCAGCTTAGCAGCGGGGGGACAGGGGGCAGATACGCAGTATTTT.

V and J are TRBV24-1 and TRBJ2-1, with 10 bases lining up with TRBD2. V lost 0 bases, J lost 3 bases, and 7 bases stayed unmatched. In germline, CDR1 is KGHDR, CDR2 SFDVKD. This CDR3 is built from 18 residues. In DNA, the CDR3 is TGTGCCACCAGTGATTTGGGTACCACTAGCGGGAACTACAATGAGCAGTTCTTC. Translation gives CATSDLGTTSGNYNEQFF.

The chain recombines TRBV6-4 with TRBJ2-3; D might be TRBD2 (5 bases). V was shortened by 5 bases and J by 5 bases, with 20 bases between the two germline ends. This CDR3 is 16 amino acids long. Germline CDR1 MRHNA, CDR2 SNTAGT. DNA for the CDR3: TGTGCCAGCAGTACACCCACGAGCGGACCACGAGATACGCAGTATTTT. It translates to CASSTPTSGPRDTQYF.

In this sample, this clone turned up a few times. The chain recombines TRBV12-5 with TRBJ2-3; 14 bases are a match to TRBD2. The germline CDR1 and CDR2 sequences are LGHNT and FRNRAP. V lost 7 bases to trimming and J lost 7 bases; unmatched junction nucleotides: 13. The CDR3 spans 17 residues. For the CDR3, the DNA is TGTGCTAGTGTCGACTCCCGGACTAGCGGGGGGTGGAATACGCAGTATTTT. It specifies CASVDSRTSGGWNTQYF.

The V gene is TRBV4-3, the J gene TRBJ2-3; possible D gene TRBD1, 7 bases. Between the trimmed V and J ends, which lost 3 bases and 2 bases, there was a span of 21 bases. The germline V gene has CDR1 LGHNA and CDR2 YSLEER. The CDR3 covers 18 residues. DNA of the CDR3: TGCGCCAGCAGCCAGGAGGGGCCTTACAGGGGCGTCACAGATACGCAGTATTTT. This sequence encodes CASSQEGPYRGVTDTQYF.

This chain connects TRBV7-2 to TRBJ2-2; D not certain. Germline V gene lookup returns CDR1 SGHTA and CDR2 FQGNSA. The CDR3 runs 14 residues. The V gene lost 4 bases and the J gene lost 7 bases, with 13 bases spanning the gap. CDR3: CASSSPPGNGELFF. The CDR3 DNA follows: TGTGCCAGCAGCTCCCCACCTGGCAACGGGGAGCTGTTTTTT.

DNA of the CDR3: TGTGCCAGCGGACAGGGCTCCTATAATTCACCCCTCCACTTT. Translation gives CASGQGSYNSPLHF. This sequence joins TRBV27 and TRBJ1-6; 8 bases match TRBD1. V lost 8 bases, J lost 0 bases, and 0 bases stayed unmatched. CDR3 length equals 14 residues. Germline CDR1 is MNHEY and CDR2 is SMNVEV (reference sequence).